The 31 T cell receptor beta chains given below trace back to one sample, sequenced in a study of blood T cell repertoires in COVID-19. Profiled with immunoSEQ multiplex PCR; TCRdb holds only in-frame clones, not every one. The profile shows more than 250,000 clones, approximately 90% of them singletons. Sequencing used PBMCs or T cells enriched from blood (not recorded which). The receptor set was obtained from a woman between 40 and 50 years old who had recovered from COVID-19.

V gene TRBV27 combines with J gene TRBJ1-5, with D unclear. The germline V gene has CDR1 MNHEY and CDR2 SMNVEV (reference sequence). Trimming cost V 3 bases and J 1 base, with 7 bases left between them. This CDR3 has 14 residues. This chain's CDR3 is CASSLRESNQPQHF. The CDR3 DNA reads TGTGCCAGCAGTTTGAGGGAGAGCAATCAGCCCCAGCATTTT.

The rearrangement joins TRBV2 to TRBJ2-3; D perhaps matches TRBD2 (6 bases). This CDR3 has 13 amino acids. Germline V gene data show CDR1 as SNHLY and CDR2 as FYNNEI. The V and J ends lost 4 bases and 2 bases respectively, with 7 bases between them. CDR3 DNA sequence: TGTGCCAGCAGTGGCGGGATCACAGATACGCAGTATTTT. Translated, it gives CASSGGITDTQYF.

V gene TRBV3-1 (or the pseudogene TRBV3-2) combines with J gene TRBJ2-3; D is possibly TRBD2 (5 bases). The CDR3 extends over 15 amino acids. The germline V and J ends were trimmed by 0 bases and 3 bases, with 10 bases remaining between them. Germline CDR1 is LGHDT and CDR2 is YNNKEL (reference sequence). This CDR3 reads CASSQDAGRTDTQYF. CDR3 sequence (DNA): TGTGCCAGCAGCCAAGATGCGGGCCGAACAGATACGCAGTATTTT.

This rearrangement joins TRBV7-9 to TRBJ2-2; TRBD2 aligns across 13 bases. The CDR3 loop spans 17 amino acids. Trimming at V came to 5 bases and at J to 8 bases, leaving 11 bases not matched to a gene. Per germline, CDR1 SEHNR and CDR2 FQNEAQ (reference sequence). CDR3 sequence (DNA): TGTGCCAGCAGCGCAAGACTAGCGGGAGGCATAGGGGGGGAGCTGTTTTTT. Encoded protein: CASSARLAGGIGGELFF.

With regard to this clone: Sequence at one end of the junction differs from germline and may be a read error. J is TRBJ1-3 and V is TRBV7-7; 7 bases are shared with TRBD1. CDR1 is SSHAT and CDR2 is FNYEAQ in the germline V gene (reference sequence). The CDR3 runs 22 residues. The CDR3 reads CASSLEYRLRQGNQPSGNTIYF. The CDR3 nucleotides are TGTGCTAGCAGCCTTGAATACCGTTTGAGACAGGGCAATCAGCCCTCTGGAAACACCATATATTTT. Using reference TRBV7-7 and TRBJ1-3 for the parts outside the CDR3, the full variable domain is GAGVSQSPRYKVTKRGQDVTLRCDPISSHATLYWYQQALGQGPEFLTYFNYEAQPDKSGLPSDRFSAERPEGSISTLTIQRTEQRDSAMYRCASSLEYRLRQGNQPSGNTIYFGEGSWLTVV.

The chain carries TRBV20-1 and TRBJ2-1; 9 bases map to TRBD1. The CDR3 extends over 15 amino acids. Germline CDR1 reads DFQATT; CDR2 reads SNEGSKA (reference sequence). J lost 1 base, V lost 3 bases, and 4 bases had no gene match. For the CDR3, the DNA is TGCAGTGCTAGTGCCGGGACAGGGTCCTACAATGAGCAGTTCTTC. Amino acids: CSASAGTGSYNEQFF.

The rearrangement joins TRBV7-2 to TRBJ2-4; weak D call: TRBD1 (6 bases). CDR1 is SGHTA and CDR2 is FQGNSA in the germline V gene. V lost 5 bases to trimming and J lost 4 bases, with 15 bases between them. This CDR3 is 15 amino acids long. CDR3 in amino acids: CASSLGGGLKNIQYF. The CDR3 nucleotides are TGTGCCAGCAGCCTTGGGGGCGGATTAAAAAACATTCAGTACTTC.

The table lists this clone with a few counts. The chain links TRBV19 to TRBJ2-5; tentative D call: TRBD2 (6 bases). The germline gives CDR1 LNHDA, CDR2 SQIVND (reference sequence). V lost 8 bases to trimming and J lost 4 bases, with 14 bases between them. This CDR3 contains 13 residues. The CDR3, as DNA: TGTGCCAGTCGGCCGGGACTCGGAGAGACCCAGTACTTC. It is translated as CASRPGLGETQYF.

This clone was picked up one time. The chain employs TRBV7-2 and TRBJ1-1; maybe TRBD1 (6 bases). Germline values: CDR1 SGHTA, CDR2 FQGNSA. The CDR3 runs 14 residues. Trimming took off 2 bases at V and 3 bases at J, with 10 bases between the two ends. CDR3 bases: TGTGCCAGCAGCTTATTGGGGGCGTACACTGAAGCTTTCTTT. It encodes CASSLLGAYTEAFF.

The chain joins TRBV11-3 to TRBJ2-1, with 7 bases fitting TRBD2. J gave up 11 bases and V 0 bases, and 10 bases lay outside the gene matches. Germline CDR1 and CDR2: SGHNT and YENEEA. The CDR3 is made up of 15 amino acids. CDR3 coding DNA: TGTGCCAGCAGCTTAGATCCAACTAGCGTGGGCAAGCAGTTCTTC. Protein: CASSLDPTSVGKQFF.

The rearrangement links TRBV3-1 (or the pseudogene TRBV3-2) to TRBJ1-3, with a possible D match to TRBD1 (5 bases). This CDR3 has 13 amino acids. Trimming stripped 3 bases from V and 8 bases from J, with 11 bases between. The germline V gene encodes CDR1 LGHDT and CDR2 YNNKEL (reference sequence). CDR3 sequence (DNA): TGTGCCAGCAGCCATAAGGGGCTGGACACCATATATTTT. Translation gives CASSHKGLDTIYF.

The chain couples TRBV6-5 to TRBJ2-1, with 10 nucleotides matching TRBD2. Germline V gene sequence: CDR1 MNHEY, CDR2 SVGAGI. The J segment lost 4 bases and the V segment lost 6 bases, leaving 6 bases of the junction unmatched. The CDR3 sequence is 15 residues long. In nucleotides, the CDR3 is TGTGCCAGCAGAGGAAGGACTAGCGGATACAATGAGCAGTTCTTC. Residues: CASRGRTSGYNEQFF.

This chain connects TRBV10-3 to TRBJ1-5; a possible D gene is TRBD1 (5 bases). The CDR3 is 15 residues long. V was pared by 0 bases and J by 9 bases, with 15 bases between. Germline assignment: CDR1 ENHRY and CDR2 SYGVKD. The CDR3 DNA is TGTGCCATCAGTGAGTCCGGGCAGGGCAATACGCCCCAGCATTTT. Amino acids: CAISESGQGNTPQHF.

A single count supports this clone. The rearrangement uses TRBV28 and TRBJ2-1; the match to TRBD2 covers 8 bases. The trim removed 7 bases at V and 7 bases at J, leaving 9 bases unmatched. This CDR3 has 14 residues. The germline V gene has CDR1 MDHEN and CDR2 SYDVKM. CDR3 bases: TGTGCCAGCAAAGTCAGCGGGAGCAGGAATGAGCAGTTCTTC. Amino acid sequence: CASKVSGSRNEQFF. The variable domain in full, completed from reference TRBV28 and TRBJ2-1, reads DVKVTQSSRYLVKRTGEKVFLECVQDMDHENMFWYRQDPGLGLRLIYFSYDVKMKEKGDIPEGYSVSREKKERFSLILESASTNQTSMYLCASKVSGSRNEQFFGPGTRLTVL.

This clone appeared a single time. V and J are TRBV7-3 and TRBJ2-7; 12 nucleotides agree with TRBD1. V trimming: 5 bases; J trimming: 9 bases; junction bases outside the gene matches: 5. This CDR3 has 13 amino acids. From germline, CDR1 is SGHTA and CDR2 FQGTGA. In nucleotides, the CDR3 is TGTGCCAGCAGCCAGGGACAGGGGGCTGTGCAGTACTTC. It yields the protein CASSQGQGAVQYF.

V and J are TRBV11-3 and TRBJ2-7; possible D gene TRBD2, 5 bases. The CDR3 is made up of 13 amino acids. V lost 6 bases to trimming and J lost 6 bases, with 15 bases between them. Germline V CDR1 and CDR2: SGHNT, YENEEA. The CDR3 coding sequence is TGTGCCAGCAGTCAGAGGGAGTCGGCCGAGCAGTACTTC. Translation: CASSQRESAEQYF.

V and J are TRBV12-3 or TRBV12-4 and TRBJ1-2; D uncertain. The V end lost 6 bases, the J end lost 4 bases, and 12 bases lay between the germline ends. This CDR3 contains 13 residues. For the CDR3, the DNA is TGTGCCAGCAGATCCACCGGGATCTATGGCTACACCTTC. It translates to CASRSTGIYGYTF.

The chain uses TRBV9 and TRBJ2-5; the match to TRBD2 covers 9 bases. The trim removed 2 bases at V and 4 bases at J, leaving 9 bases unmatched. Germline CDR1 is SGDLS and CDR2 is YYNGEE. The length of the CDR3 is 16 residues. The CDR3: CASSVGNSGSGETQYF. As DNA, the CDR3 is TGTGCCAGCAGCGTGGGGAATAGCGGGAGTGGAGAGACCCAGTACTTC.

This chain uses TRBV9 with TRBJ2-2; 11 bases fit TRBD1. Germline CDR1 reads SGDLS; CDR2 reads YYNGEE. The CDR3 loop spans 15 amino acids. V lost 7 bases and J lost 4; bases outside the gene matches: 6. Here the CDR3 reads CASSRTGGVTGELFF. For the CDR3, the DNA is TGTGCCAGCTCACGGACAGGGGGCGTCACCGGGGAGCTGTTTTTT.

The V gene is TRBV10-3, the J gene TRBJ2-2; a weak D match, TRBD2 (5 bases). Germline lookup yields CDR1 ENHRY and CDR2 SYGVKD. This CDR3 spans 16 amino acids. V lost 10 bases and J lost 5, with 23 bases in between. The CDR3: CATDGGRNSGTGELFF. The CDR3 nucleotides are TGTGCCACCGACGGAGGACGTAACTCGGGAACCGGGGAGCTGTTTTTT.

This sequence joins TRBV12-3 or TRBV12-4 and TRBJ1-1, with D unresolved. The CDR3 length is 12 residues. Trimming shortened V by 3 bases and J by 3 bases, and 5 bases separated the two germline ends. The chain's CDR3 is CASSFGDTEAFF. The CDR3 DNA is TGTGCCAGCAGTTTCGGGGACACTGAAGCTTTCTTT.

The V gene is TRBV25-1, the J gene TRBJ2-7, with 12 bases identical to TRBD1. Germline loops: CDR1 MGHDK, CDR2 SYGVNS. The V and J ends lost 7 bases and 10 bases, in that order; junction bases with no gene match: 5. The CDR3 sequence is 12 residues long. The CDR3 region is CASTRDRGPQYF. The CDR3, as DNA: TGTGCCAGCACCAGGGACAGGGGGCCTCAGTACTTC.

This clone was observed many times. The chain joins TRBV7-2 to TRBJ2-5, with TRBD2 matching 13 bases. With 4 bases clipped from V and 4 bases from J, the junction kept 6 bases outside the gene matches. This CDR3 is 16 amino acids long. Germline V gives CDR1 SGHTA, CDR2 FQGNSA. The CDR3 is CASSSQLAGGLETQYF. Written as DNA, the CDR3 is TGTGCCAGCAGCTCCCAACTAGCGGGAGGGCTAGAGACCCAGTACTTC.

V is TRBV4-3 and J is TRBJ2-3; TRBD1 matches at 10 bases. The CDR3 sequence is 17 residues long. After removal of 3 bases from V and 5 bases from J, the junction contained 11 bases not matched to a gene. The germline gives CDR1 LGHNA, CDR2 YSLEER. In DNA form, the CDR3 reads TGCGCCAGCAGCCACCCCCAGTCGGGACAGGGGTTAGATACGCAGTATTTT. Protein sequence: CASSHPQSGQGLDTQYF.

The CDR3 loop is CASSQSDRPYNEQFF. CDR3 nucleotide sequence: TGTGCCAGCAGCCAATCGGACAGACCCTACAATGAGCAGTTCTTC. The V gene is TRBV4-2, the J gene TRBJ2-1, with D perhaps matching TRBD1 (6 bases). CDR3 length: 15 residues. The V gene lost 2 bases and the J gene lost 2 bases, with 10 bases spanning the gap. Germline V gives CDR1 LGHNA, CDR2 YNFKEQ.

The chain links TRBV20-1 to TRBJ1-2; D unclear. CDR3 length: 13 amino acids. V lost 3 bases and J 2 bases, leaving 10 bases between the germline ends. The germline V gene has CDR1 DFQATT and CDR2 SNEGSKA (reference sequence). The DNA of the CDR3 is TGCAGTGCTAGTTTGGCCAGAAACTATGGCTACACCTTC. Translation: CSASLARNYGYTF.

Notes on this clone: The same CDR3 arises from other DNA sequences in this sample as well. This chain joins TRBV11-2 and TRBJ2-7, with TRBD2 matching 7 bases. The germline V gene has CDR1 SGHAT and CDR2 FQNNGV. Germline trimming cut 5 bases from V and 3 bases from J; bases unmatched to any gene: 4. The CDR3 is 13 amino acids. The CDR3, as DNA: TGTGCCAGCAGCCTCGGCGGGGGCTACGAGCAGTACTTC. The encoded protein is CASSLGGGYEQYF.

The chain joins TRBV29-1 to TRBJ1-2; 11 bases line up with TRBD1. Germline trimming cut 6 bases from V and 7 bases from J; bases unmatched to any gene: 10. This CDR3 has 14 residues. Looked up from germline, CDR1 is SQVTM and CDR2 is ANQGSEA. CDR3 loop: CSVGQGAPGGGYTF. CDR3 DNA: TGCAGCGTCGGACAGGGGGCGCCGGGTGGTGGCTACACCTTC.

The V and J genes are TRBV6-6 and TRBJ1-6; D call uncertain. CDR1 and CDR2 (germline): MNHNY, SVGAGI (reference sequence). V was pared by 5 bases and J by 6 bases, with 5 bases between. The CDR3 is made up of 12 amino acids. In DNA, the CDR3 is TGTGCCAGCAGTCCGTCTAATTCACCCCTCCACTTT. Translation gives CASSPSNSPLHF.

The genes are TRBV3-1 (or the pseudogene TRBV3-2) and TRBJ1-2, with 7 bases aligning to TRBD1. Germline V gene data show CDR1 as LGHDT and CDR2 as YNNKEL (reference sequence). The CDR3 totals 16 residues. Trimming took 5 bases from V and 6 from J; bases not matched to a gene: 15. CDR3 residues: CASSTARDSRLNGYTF. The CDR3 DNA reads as TGTGCCAGCAGCACCGCCCGGGACAGCCGGCTAAATGGCTACACCTTC.

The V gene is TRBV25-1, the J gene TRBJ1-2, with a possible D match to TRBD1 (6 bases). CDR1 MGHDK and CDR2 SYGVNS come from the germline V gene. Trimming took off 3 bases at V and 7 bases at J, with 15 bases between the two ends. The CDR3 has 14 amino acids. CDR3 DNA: TGTGCCAGCAGTGATTTGGTGACAGGCGGTGGCTACACCTTC. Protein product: CASSDLVTGGGYTF.